The clone carrying this T cell receptor (beta chain) occurred a few times. The antigen remains unidentified. This sample stems from a study of breast tumors, draining lymph nodes, adjacent tissues. Points from the study as a whole: Findings are consistent with lymph node origin and intratumoral expansion of most tumor T cells. Compared with lymph nodes, tumors were less diverse; compared with nontumor tissue, more. Tumor T cell lymph node origin was a supported hypothesis, not proven.

From germline, CDR1 is LGHDT and CDR2 YNNKEL (reference sequence). This CDR3 has 18 residues. Trimming at V came to 0 bases and at J to 6 bases, leaving 10 bases not matched to a gene. TCRdb reprocessed the multiplex PCR reads via MiXCR and lists one record per CDR3 protein. The sample lists about 130,000 distinct CDR3 sequences; 21% were seen once. Axillary draining lymph nodes of breast cancer patients supplied the node samples. Sequences were obtained from axillary lymph node tissue. The origin of this receptor is a female donor with breast cancer. Some clones in this sample may be carry-over from other donors' samples. The chain recombines TRBV3-1 with TRBJ2-2; 10 nucleotides agree with TRBD2. CDR3 sequence (DNA): TGTGCCAGCAGCCAAGATAAGGTCCTAGCGGGAGACGCCGGGGAGCTGTTTTTT. Its protein is CASSQDKVLAGDAGELFF.